Below are 5 T cell receptor beta chains sequenced from a single sample in a study of T-cell reconstitution after alpha-beta-depleted transplantation in children. Preparation of the TCRbeta library used unique molecular identifiers. TCRdb reanalysed the PCR reads using MiXCR and keeps one entry per CDR3 protein. The table includes some 70,000 distinct CDR3 sequences, 4.9% detected once. The sample here was PBMCs, mostly from graft donor cells, taken 180 days after TCRalphabeta/CD19-depleted stem cell transplant. Receptor source: a boy younger than two who had a stem cell transplant for acute myeloid leukemia, so the T cells may come from the graft donor.

This clonotype was observed at least ten times. The genes are TRBV12-3 or TRBV12-4 and TRBJ1-5; no reliable D call. V gave up 6 bases and J gave up 5 bases, with 14 bases separating them. The CDR3 sequence is 14 residues long. The CDR3 DNA reads TGTGCCAGCAGCCCGGCCTCATGGGATCAGCCCCAGCATTTT. It specifies CASSPASWDQPQHF.

This clonotype was observed at least ten times. The V gene is TRBV7-9, the J gene TRBJ2-5; weak D call: TRBD2 (6 bases). The CDR3 runs 13 residues. CDR1 is SEHNR and CDR2 is FQNEAQ in the germline V gene (reference sequence). The germline V and J ends were trimmed by 1 base and 14 bases, with 17 bases remaining between them. Here the CDR3 reads CASSLVEGGTDYF. In DNA form, the CDR3 reads TGTGCCAGCAGCTTAGTAGAGGGCGGGACGGATTACTTC.

This clonotype has ten or more counts. The chain uses TRBV11-2 and TRBJ2-3; D is possibly TRBD1 (6 bases). Trimming took off 0 bases at V and 5 bases at J, with 12 bases between the two ends. The CDR3 extends over 15 amino acids. Germline V gene sequence: CDR1 SGHAT, CDR2 FQNNGV. Here the CDR3 reads CASSLEQGQIDTQYF. As DNA, the CDR3 is TGTGCCAGCAGCTTAGAGCAGGGGCAAATAGATACGCAGTATTTT.

This clonotype has at least ten counts. This sequence joins TRBV5-5 and TRBJ2-4; 10 positions agree with TRBD1. The CDR3 is 12 residues long. The V and J ends lost 9 bases and 7 bases, in that order; junction bases with no gene match: 4. CDR1 is SGHKS and CDR2 is YYEKEE in the germline V gene (reference sequence). The CDR3: CAISGQGNIQYF. CDR3 DNA sequence: TGTGCCATCTCGGGACAGGGGAACATTCAGTACTTC.

This clonotype was seen at least ten times. The chain employs TRBV5-1 and TRBJ1-1, with TRBD1 as a possible D gene (5 bases). The CDR3 has 15 amino acids. Deletions cut 4 bases from V and 0 bases from J, with 13 bases between. From germline, CDR1 is SGHRS and CDR2 YFSETQ. CDR3 coding DNA: TGCGCCAGCAGCGAAACAGGAGGCTTGAACACTGAAGCTTTCTTT. Its protein product is CASSETGGLNTEAFF.